These 27 T cell receptor beta chains originate from one sample sequenced in a study of blood T cell repertoires in COVID-19. Assay: immunoSEQ multiplex PCR; the TCRdb copy retains only in-frame clones and omits some. Among around 280,000 clones, almost 90% were seen once, and the ten largest hold 1.7%. Sequencing was performed on PBMCs or T cells enriched from blood (not recorded which). Receptors originate from a woman under 30 with acute COVID-19.

CDR3 nucleotides: TGTGCCAGCAGTGAGGATAAGGGGGCGGTCTATGGCTACACCTTC. Residues: CASSEDKGAVYGYTF. The chain recombines TRBV2 with TRBJ1-2, with 7 bases identical to TRBD1. Looked up from germline, CDR1 is SNHLY and CDR2 is FYNNEI. The CDR3 has 15 residues. The V segment lost 3 bases and the J segment 4 bases; nucleotides outside the gene matches: 8.

The chain has TRBV2 and TRBJ1-2, with 9 bases fitting TRBD1. The V gene's germline CDR1 is SNHLY and CDR2 FYNNEI. This CDR3 contains 13 residues. Trimming removed 7 bases from V and 4 bases from J; junction bases left unmatched: 4. CDR3 nucleotides: TGTGCCAGCAAAGGGGACAGGGTCTATGGCTACACCTTC. Amino acids: CASKGDRVYGYTF.

CDR3 in DNA: TGTGCCAGCAGCGACAGGGGGAACACCGGGGAGCTGTTTTTT. This sequence encodes CASSDRGNTGELFF. The chain is built from TRBV7-9 and TRBJ2-2, with 8 bases identical to TRBD1. Looked up from germline, CDR1 is SEHNR and CDR2 is FQNEAQ (reference sequence). The ends lost 5 bases at V and 1 base at J; junction bases unmatched: 0. The CDR3 is 14 amino acids.

V gene TRBV9 combines with J gene TRBJ1-4; D gene unclear. CDR1 and CDR2 (germline): SGDLS, YYNGEE. The ends were cut back, 7 bases at V and 6 bases at J, with 10 bases in the middle. This CDR3 is built from 12 residues. The CDR3 reads CASGGQDEKLFF. The CDR3 DNA is TGTGCCAGCGGTGGGCAGGATGAAAAACTGTTTTTT.

V gene TRBV19 combines with J gene TRBJ1-5, with a possible D match to TRBD1 (5 bases). V was cut by 5 bases and J by 4 bases, with 15 bases left in between. The germline V gene encodes CDR1 LNHDA and CDR2 SQIVND (reference sequence). The length of the CDR3 is 15 residues. CDR3 amino acids: CASSPKGERNQPQHF. CDR3 nucleotide sequence: TGTGCCAGTAGTCCGAAAGGGGAAAGAAATCAGCCCCAGCATTTT.

The V call is TRBV15, the J call TRBJ2-7, with 9 positions matching TRBD2. In germline, CDR1 is LNHNV, CDR2 YYDKDF (reference sequence). The V gene end was trimmed by 1 base and the J gene end by 0 bases; junction bases not matched to a gene: 7. The CDR3 extends over 17 amino acids. CDR3 bases: TGTGCCACCAGCAGAGTCTGGGCGGGAGGGCTCTCCTACGAGCAGTACTTC. Protein: CATSRVWAGGLSYEQYF.

This clone was seen just once. Other DNA sequences within the sample encode an identical CDR3. The chain carries TRBV28 and TRBJ1-5; D is unresolved. The CDR3 sequence is 13 residues long. V gave up 5 bases and J gave up 3 bases, with 8 bases separating them. Germline V gene data show CDR1 as MDHEN and CDR2 as SYDVKM. The CDR3 spells CASSPGLNQPQHF. The CDR3 DNA follows: TGTGCCAGCAGTCCGGGTCTCAATCAGCCCCAGCATTTT. Variable domain in full (rest from reference TRBV28 and TRBJ1-5): DVKVTQSSRYLVKRTGEKVFLECVQDMDHENMFWYRQDPGLGLRLIYFSYDVKMKEKGDIPEGYSVSREKKERFSLILESASTNQTSMYLCASSPGLNQPQHFGDGTRLSIL.

V gene TRBV3-1 (or the pseudogene TRBV3-2) combines with J gene TRBJ2-5; possibly TRBD2 for D (5 bases). The CDR3 is made up of 15 amino acids. Trimming left V 0 bases short and J 2 bases short, with 10 bases between. Looked up from germline, CDR1 is LGHDT and CDR2 is YNNKEL (reference sequence). The CDR3 sequence is CASSQELAEQETQYF. In DNA form, the CDR3 reads TGTGCCAGCAGCCAAGAGCTAGCTGAACAAGAGACCCAGTACTTC.

The chain uses TRBV7-2 and TRBJ2-7; TRBD1 is a possible D gene (6 bases). The germline CDR1 and CDR2 sequences are SGHTA and FQGNSA. V was pared by 6 bases and J by 0 bases, with 21 bases between. This CDR3 contains 17 residues. CDR3 sequence reads: CASSLRGSDTASYEQYF. The CDR3 region has the DNA TGTGCCAGCAGTCTTAGGGGGTCGGACACAGCCTCCTACGAGCAGTACTTC. Complete variable domain (other parts from reference TRBV7-2 and TRBJ2-7): GAGVSQSPSNKVTEKGKDVELRCDPISGHTALYWYRQSLGQGLEFLIYFQGNSAPDKSGLPSDRFSAERTGGSVSTLTIQRTQQEDSAVYLCASSLRGSDTASYEQYFGPGTRLTVT.

The chain carries TRBV5-4 and TRBJ1-1; no clear D gene. The CDR3 has 13 residues. Trimming took 1 base from V and 0 from J, leaving 4 bases between them. The V gene's germline CDR1 is SGHNT and CDR2 YYREEE (reference sequence). The CDR3 coding sequence is TGTGCCAGCAGCTTGACAGTGAACACTGAAGCTTTCTTT. It translates to CASSLTVNTEAFF.

This clone showed up just once. This chain uses TRBV29-1 with TRBJ1-5; TRBD1 aligns across 9 bases. V lost 4 bases, J lost 3 bases, and 4 bases stayed unmatched. This CDR3 is 14 amino acids long. Germline lookup yields CDR1 SQVTM and CDR2 ANQGSEA. The CDR3 sequence: CSVAGTGPNQPQHF. In DNA, the CDR3 is TGCAGCGTTGCCGGGACAGGGCCCAATCAGCCCCAGCATTTT.

The chain couples TRBV30 to TRBJ2-3; 9 bases agree with TRBD2. Germline V gene lookup returns CDR1 GTSNPN and CDR2 SVGIG (reference sequence). The CDR3 totals 14 residues. Germline trimming cut 0 bases from V and 6 bases from J; bases unmatched to any gene: 4. CDR3 nucleotide sequence: TGTGCCTGGAGTGTGAGGGCGGGAGGGGATACGCAGTATTTT. Residues: CAWSVRAGGDTQYF.

V gene TRBV19 combines with J gene TRBJ1-1; 10 nucleotides match TRBD1. The trim removed 5 bases at V and 1 base at J, leaving 4 bases unmatched. The CDR3 totals 15 residues. CDR1 and CDR2 (germline): LNHDA, SQIVND (reference sequence). CDR3 bases: TGTGCCAGTAGTGCGGACAGGGGGAGGAACACTGAAGCTTTCTTT. Translation: CASSADRGRNTEAFF.

This chain links TRBV30 with TRBJ2-1; 8 positions agree with TRBD1. CDR3 length equals 15 residues. Germline V gene lookup returns CDR1 GTSNPN and CDR2 SVGIG (reference sequence). After removal of 2 bases from V and 2 bases from J, the junction contained 5 bases not matched to a gene. The CDR3 DNA follows: TGTGCCTGGAGTCCAGGGACAGGCCCCTACAATGAGCAGTTCTTC. Its protein is CAWSPGTGPYNEQFF.

On this clone: The sample has other DNA sequences that encode this CDR3 too. The CDR3 spells CASSLAVLSTDTQYF. The CDR3 bases are TGTGCCAGCAGCTTAGCTGTGTTAAGCACAGATACGCAGTATTTT. This chain connects TRBV11-2 to TRBJ2-3; D not resolved. The germline V gene encodes CDR1 SGHAT and CDR2 FQNNGV. The germline V and J ends were trimmed by 1 base and 0 bases, with 8 bases remaining between them. CDR3 length: 15 amino acids.

The rearrangement joins TRBV24-1 to TRBJ2-1; 9 bases line up with TRBD2. In germline, CDR1 is KGHDR, CDR2 SFDVKD. With V trimmed by 2 bases and J by 10 bases, 8 bases remained unmatched. The CDR3 runs to 15 residues. This chain's CDR3 is CATSDSSGKWYEQFF. The CDR3 nucleotides are TGTGCCACCAGTGATTCTAGCGGGAAATGGTACGAGCAGTTCTTC.

This rearrangement joins TRBV2 to TRBJ2-1, with 7 bases fitting TRBD1. CDR3 length: 16 amino acids. V lost 6 bases, J lost 3 bases, and 11 bases stayed unmatched. CDR1 SNHLY and CDR2 FYNNEI come from the germline V gene. As DNA, the CDR3 is TGTGCCAGCAGGCGATCCGGCGACAGGGACTACAATGAGCAGTTCTTC. Its translation is CASRRSGDRDYNEQFF. The complete variable domain, with remaining parts taken from reference TRBV2 and TRBJ2-1, reads EPEVTQTPSHQVTQMGQEVILRCVPISNHLYFYWYRQILGQKVEFLVSFYNNEISEKSEIFDDQFSVERPDGSNFTLKIRSTKLEDSAMYFCASRRSGDRDYNEQFFGPGTRLTVL.

The chain employs TRBV5-1 and TRBJ2-5; TRBD2 agrees at 9 bases. Germline CDR1 is SGHRS and CDR2 is YFSETQ. V gave up 4 bases and J gave up 5 bases; unmatched junction bases: 6. The CDR3 has 14 residues. The CDR3 DNA reads TGCGCCAGCAGCCGGACTAGCGCGCTGGAGACCCAGTACTTC. Translated, it gives CASSRTSALETQYF. The full variable domain, rest sourced from reference TRBV5-1 and TRBJ2-5, is KAGVTQTPRYLIKTRGQQVTLSCSPISGHRSVSWYQQTPGQGLQFLFEYFSETQRNKGNFPGRFSGRQFSNSRSEMNVSTLELGDSALYLCASSRTSALETQYFGPGTRLLVL.

This clone has a single count. V is TRBV4-2 and J is TRBJ2-7; TRBD1 matches 10 bases. The V gene's germline CDR1 is LGHNA and CDR2 YNFKEQ. Germline trimming cut 3 bases from V and 5 bases from J; bases unmatched to any gene: 4. The CDR3 totals 14 residues. This chain's CDR3 is CASSHGGTGDEQYF. CDR3 coding DNA: TGTGCCAGCAGCCATGGAGGGACAGGGGACGAGCAGTACTTC.

The chain has TRBV7-8 and TRBJ2-1, with 7 bases that match TRBD2. From germline, CDR1 is SGHVS and CDR2 FQNEAQ. V trimming: 0 bases; J trimming: 2 bases; junction bases outside the gene matches: 7. The CDR3 spans 17 residues. The CDR3 loop reads CASSLAGPLAAYNEQFF. The CDR3, as DNA: TGTGCCAGCAGCTTAGCGGGTCCCCTAGCGGCCTACAATGAGCAGTTCTTC.

J is TRBJ2-7 and V is TRBV5-4; TRBD2 is a possible D gene (6 bases). Trimming pared 0 bases from V and 1 base from J, leaving 11 bases between. The CDR3 has 15 amino acids. Germline-derived CDR1 and CDR2 are SGHNT and YYREEE (reference sequence). DNA of the CDR3: TGTGCCAGCAGCTTGGATAGCGGAAGATCCTACGAGCAGTACTTC. Protein sequence: CASSLDSGRSYEQYF.

A note on this clone: One junction end disagrees with the germline gene, perhaps due to a read error. Here the CDR3 reads CASSPTPRGSSGVF. The CDR3 region has the DNA TGTGCCAGTAGCCCGACCCCGCGCGGGTCTTCGGGCGTCTTC. The chain recombines TRBV19 with TRBJ2-1; TRBD2 is a possible D gene (5 bases). This CDR3 has 14 amino acids. Germline-derived CDR1 and CDR2 are LNHDA and SQIVND (reference sequence).

The J gene is TRBJ2-1, the V gene TRBV7-9, with TRBD2 matching 8 bases. The ends lost 4 bases at V and 5 bases at J; junction bases unmatched: 7. The CDR3 length is 15 residues. Germline CDR1 SEHNR, CDR2 FQNEAQ (reference sequence). The CDR3 protein is CASSSGTRRHNEQFF. CDR3 DNA sequence: TGTGCCAGCAGCTCCGGGACTAGACGCCACAATGAGCAGTTCTTC.

DNA of the CDR3: TGTGCCAGCAGCTTAGGCCCCAGGGGGCGGGACACTGAAGCTTTCTTT. It encodes CASSLGPRGRDTEAFF. V and J are TRBV7-9 and TRBJ1-1; the match to TRBD1 covers 8 bases. CDR3 length: 16 amino acids. Unmatched junction bases numbered 7, after V lost 1 base and J lost 3 bases. Germline lookup yields CDR1 SEHNR and CDR2 FQNEAQ (reference sequence).

The chain links TRBV19 to TRBJ2-7; D possibly corresponds to TRBD1 (5 bases). Trimming cost V 5 bases and J 0 bases, with 17 bases left between them. The CDR3 covers 16 residues. Germline CDR1 is LNHDA and CDR2 is SQIVND (reference sequence). The CDR3 coding sequence is TGTGCCAGTAGTTCTTCCCCAGGGAAAAGCTCCTACGAGCAGTACTTC. Protein: CASSSSPGKSSYEQYF.

This sequence joins TRBV5-1 and TRBJ1-1; D is ambiguous. Trimming stripped 4 bases from V and 1 base from J, with 8 bases between. Looked up from germline, CDR1 is SGHRS and CDR2 is YFSETQ. The CDR3 length is 13 residues. The chain's CDR3 is CASSVTTNTEAFF. The CDR3, as DNA: TGCGCCAGCAGCGTTACAACGAACACTGAAGCTTTCTTT. The full variable domain, in which reference TRBV5-1 and TRBJ1-1 provide the parts outside the CDR3, is KAGVTQTPRYLIKTRGQQVTLSCSPISGHRSVSWYQQTPGQGLQFLFEYFSETQRNKGNFPGRFSGRQFSNSRSEMNVSTLELGDSALYLCASSVTTNTEAFFGQGTRLTVV.

This sequence joins TRBV15 and TRBJ1-5, with D unresolved. The length of the CDR3 is 16 residues. Deletions cut 1 base from V and 2 bases from J, with 12 bases between. Germline V gene sequence: CDR1 LNHNV, CDR2 YYDKDF (reference sequence). CDR3: CATSRGDNWGNQPQHF. The CDR3 bases are TGTGCCACCAGCAGAGGTGACAATTGGGGCAATCAGCCCCAGCATTTT.